This T cell receptor (beta chain) was sequenced for a study of T cells after yellow fever vaccination. TCRdb reanalysed the 5' RACE reads using MiXCR and keeps one entry per CDR3 protein. The sample lists a few hundred thousand distinct CDR3 sequences, roughly 6.2% occurring once. CDR1 and CDR2 from the germline V gene are ENHRY and SYGVKD. Trimming shortened V by 10 bases and J by 6 bases, and 9 bases separated the two germline ends. The CDR3 contains 11 residues. This clonotype was detected a few times. Antigen specificity is unknown. The study, taken as a whole, reports: Only a small proportion of the clonotypes turned up in both the CD4 and the CD8 compartments, likely arising from convergent recombination.

This clonotype originated in a man aged 30 to 45 who received the YFV17D yellow fever vaccine. The rearrangement uses TRBV10-3 and TRBJ2-2; D not resolved. This material consisted of CD4+ T cells sorted from PBMCs, taken on the day of the yellow fever booster vaccination. The CDR3 region is CATTAAGELFF. The CDR3 DNA reads as TGTGCCACCACGGCGGCCGGGGAGCTGTTTTTT.